This TCR beta chain was obtained from a study of blood T cell repertoires in COVID-19. The repertoire was sequenced with immunoSEQ multiplex PCR; TCRdb's copy has only in-frame clones and lacks some. The data hold about 350,000 clones, with 88% observed a single time. This CDR3 has 13 amino acids. V shed 6 bases, J shed 1 base, and the junction held 3 bases outside the gene matches. Germline-derived CDR1 and CDR2 are SQVTM and ANQGSEA. The sequenced sample consisted of PBMCs or T cells enriched from blood (not recorded which). This chain joins TRBV29-1 and TRBJ1-5; 7 nucleotides line up with TRBD1. The receptor was isolated from a woman in her 30s who had been exposed to COVID-19. As DNA, the CDR3 is TGCAGCGTGGGGGGACAGAGCAATCAGCCCCAGCATTTT. Its protein is CSVGGQSNQPQHF.